A selection of T cell receptor beta chains follows, all from one sample in a study of cytomegalovirus exposure and HLA in healthy donors. Assay: immunoSEQ multiplex PCR; the TCRdb copy retains only in-frame clones and omits some. The table lists over 150,000 clones, 80% of them singletons, with 9.5% to 15% in the top ten. Sequences were obtained from PBMCs. Receptor source: a man aged 25 to 40 in good health and CMV-seropositive. CDR3s include the opening cysteine and the closing phenylalanine or tryptophan. A D gene is named only where the DNA matches it firmly. The size entry is marked missing in some rows and otherwise reads once, few, many or a size class.

v_call	d_call	clone_size	j_call	cdr3_aa	cdr3_nt
TRBV7-2	.	.	TRBJ1-2	CASSLLGHNYGYTF	TGTGCCAGCAGCCTATTGGGACATAACTATGGCTACACCTTC
TRBV5-4	.	.	TRBJ2-2	CASSLAKGANTGELFF	TGTGCCAGCAGCTTAGCAAAAGGGGCGAACACCGGGGAGCTGTTTTTT
TRBV7-2	TRBD2	.	TRBJ2-5	CASSTPHASGTWGETQYF	TGTGCCAGCAGCACCCCACACGCTAGCGGGACCTGGGGAGAGACCCAGTACTTC
TRBV25-1	TRBD1	once	TRBJ2-6	CASSEVTGASSGANVLTF	TGTGCCAGCAGTGAAGTGACAGGGGCCAGCTCTGGGGCCAACGTCCTGACTTTC
TRBV6-6	.	.	TRBJ1-1	CASSYSLGSEAFF	TGTGCCAGCAGTTACTCTCTTGGGAGTGAAGCTTTCTTT
TRBV29-1	TRBD2	.	TRBJ2-2	CSVGKLAGANGELFF	TGCAGCGTTGGTAAACTAGCGGGAGCTAACGGGGAGCTGTTTTTT
TRBV6-6	.	.	TRBJ1-2	CASSYSGAEVGYTF	TGTGCCAGCAGTTACTCGGGGGCCGAGGTTGGCTACACCTTC
TRBV19	.	few	TRBJ2-1	CASSDRIHNEQFF	TGTGCCAGTTCGGACAGAATACACAATGAGCAGTTCTTC
TRBV30	.	.	TRBJ1-5	CAWQDGGPNQPQHF	TGTGCCTGGCAAGACGGAGGCCCGAATCAGCCCCAGCATTTT
TRBV7-9	TRBD1	.	TRBJ2-7	CASNSGQGRYEQYF	TGTGCCAGCAACTCGGGACAGGGGAGATACGAGCAGTACTTC